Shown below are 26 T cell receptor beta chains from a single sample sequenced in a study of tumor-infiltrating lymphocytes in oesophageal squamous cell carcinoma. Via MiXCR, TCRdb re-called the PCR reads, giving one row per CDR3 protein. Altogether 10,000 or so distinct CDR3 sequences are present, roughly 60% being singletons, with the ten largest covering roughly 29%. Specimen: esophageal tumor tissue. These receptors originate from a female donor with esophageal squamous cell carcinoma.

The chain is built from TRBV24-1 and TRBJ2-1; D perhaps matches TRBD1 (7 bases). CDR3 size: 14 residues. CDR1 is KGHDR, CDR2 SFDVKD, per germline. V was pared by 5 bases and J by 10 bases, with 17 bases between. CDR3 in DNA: TGTGCCACCAGTGGGGAGGACAGGACACGGGAGCAGTTCTTC. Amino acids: CATSGEDRTREQFF.

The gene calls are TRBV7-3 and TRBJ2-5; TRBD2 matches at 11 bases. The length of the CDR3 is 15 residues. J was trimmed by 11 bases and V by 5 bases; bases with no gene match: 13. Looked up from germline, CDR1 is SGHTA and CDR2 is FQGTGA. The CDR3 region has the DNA TGTGCCAGCAGCAAACTAGCGGGAGTTATGGATGAGCAGTACTTC. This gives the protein CASSKLAGVMDEQYF.

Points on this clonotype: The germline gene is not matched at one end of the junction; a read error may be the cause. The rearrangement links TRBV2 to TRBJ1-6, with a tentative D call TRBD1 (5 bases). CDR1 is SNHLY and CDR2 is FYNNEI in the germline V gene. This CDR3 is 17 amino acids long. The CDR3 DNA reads TGTGCCAGCCGGGGGTGGGACCGAAGCTCCTATAATTCACCCCTCCACTTC. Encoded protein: CASRGWDRSSYNSPLHF.

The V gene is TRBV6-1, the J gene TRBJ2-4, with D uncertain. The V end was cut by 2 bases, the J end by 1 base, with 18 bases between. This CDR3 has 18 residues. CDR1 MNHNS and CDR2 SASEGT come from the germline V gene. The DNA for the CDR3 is TGTGCCAGCAGTGAATACCTCGGTGATTTCGGGGCCAAAAACATTCAGTACTTC. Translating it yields CASSEYLGDFGAKNIQYF.

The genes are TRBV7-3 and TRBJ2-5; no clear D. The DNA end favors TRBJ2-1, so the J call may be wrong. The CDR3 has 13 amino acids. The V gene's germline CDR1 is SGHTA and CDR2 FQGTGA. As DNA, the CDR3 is TGTGCCAGCAGCTTAACGAGGAATTTAAAGCAGTTCTTC. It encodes CASSLTRNLKQFF.

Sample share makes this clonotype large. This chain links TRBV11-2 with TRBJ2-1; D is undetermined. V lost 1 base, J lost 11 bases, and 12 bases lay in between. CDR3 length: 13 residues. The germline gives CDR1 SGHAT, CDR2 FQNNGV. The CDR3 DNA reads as TGTGCCAGCAGCTTAGGTGGTAGCCCTAAGCAGTTCTTC. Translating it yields CASSLGGSPKQFF. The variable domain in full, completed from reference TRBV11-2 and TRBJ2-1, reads EAGVAQSPRYKIIEKRQSVAFWCNPISGHATLYWYQQILGQGPKLLIQFQNNGVVDDSQLPKDRFSAERLKGVDSTLKIQPAKLEDSAVYLCASSLGGSPKQFFGPGTRLTVL.

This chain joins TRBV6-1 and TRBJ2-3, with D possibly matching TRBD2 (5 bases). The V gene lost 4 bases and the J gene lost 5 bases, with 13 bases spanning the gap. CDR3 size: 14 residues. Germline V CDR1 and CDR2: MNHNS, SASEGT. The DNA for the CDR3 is TGTGCCAGCAGTGTTCGAGGGAACAGAGATACGCAGTATTTT. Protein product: CASSVRGNRDTQYF.

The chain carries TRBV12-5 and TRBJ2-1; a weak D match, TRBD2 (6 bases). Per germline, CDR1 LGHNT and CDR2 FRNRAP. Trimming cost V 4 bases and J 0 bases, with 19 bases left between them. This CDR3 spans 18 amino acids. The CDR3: CASGSALADRVSYNEQFF. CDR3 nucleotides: TGTGCTAGTGGTTCCGCCTTAGCGGACCGGGTCTCCTACAATGAGCAGTTCTTC. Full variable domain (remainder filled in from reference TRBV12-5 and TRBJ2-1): DARVTQTPRHKVTEMGQEVTMRCQPILGHNTVFWYRQTMMQGLELLAYFRNRAPLDDSGMPKDRFSAEMPDATLATLKIQPSEPRDSAVYFCASGSALADRVSYNEQFFGPGTRLTVL.

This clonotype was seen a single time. The CDR3 DNA follows: TGTGCCAGCAGTGATCTGGCTGCAAGCTCTGGGGCCAACGTCCTGACTTTC. It encodes CASSDLAASSGANVLTF. The chain has TRBV6-1 and TRBJ2-6; D is unclear. The ends were cut back, 3 bases at V and 0 bases at J, with 12 bases in the middle. The CDR3 loop spans 17 amino acids. Germline lookup yields CDR1 MNHNS and CDR2 SASEGT.

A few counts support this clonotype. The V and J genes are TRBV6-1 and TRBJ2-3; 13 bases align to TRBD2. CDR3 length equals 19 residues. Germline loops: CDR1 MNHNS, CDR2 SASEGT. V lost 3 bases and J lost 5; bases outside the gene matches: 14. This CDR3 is CASSDGRRLAGGWLDTQYF. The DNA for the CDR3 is TGTGCCAGCAGTGACGGGCGGAGACTAGCGGGAGGTTGGTTAGATACGCAGTATTTT.

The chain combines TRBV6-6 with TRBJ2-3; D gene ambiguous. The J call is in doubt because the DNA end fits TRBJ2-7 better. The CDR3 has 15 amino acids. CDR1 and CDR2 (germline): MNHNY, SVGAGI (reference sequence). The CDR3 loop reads CASSYVHSGDYEQYF. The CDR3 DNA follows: TGTGCCAGCAGTTACGTACATTCAGGAGACTACGAGCAGTACTTC.

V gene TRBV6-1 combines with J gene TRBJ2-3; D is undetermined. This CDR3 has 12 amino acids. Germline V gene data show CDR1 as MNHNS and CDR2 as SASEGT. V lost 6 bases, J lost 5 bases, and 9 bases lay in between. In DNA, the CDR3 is TGTGCCAGCAGCCACATGGGAGATACGCAGTATTTT. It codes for CASSHMGDTQYF.

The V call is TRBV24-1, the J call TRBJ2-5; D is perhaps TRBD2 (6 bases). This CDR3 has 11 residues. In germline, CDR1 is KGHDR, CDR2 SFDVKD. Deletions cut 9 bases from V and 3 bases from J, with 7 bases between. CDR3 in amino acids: CATGEEETQYF. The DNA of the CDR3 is TGTGCCACCGGGGAGGAAGAGACCCAGTACTTC.

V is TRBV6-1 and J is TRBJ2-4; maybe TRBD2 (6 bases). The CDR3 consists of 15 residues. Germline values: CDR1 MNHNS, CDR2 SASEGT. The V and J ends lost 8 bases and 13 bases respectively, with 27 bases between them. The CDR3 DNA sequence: TGTGCCAGCTCCTGGAGGGACCCGGGTAGCAATGAGCAGTACTTC. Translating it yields CASSWRDPGSNEQYF.

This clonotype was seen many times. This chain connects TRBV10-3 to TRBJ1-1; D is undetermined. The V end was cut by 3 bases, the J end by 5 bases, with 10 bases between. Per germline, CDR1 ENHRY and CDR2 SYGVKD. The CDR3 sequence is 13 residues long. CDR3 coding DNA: TGTGCCATCAGTGAAAATCTGGGAACTGAAGCTTTCTTT. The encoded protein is CAISENLGTEAFF.

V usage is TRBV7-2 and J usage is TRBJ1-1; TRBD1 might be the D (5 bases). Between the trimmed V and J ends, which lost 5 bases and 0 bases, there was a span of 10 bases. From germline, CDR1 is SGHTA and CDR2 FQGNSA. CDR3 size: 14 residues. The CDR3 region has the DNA TGTGCCAGCAGCCTAGGGGTTCTGAACACTGAAGCTTTCTTT. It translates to CASSLGVLNTEAFF.

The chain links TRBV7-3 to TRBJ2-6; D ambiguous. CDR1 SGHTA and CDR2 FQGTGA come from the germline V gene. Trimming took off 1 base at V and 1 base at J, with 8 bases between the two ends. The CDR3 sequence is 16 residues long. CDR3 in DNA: TGTGCCAGCAGCTTAAGTGAAGGATCTGGGGCCAACGTCCTGACTTTC. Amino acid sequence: CASSLSEGSGANVLTF.

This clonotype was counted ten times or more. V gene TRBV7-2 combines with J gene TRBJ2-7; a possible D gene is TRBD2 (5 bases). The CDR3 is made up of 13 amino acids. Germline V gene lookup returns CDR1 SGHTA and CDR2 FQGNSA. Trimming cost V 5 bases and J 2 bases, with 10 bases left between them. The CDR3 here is CASSPTRAYEQYF. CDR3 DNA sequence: TGTGCCAGCAGCCCAACGAGGGCCTACGAGCAGTACTTC.

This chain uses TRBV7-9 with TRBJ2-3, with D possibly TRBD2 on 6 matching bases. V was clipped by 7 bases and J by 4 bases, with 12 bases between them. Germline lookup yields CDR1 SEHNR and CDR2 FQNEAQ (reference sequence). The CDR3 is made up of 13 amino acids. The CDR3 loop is CASTLASADTQYF. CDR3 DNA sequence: TGTGCCAGCACCCTGGCTAGCGCAGATACGCAGTATTTT. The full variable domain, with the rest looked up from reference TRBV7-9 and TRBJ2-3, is DTGVSQNPRHKITKRGQNVTFRCDPISEHNRLYWYRQTLGQGPEFLTYFQNEAQLEKSRLLSDRFSAERPKGSFSTLEIQRTEQGDSAMYLCASTLASADTQYFGPGTRLTVL.

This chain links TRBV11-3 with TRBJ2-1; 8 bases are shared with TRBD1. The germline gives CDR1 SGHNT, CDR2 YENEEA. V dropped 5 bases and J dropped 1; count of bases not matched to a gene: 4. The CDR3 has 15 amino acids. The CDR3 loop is CASSPRQGSYNEQFF. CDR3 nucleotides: TGTGCCAGCAGCCCCCGACAGGGGTCCTACAATGAGCAGTTCTTC.

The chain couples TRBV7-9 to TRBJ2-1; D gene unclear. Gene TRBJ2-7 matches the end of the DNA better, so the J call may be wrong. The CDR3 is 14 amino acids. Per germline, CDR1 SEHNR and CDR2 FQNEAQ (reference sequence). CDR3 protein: CASSLSDSNNEQYF. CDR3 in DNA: TGTGCCAGCAGCTTGAGTGACTCAAACAATGAGCAGTACTTC.

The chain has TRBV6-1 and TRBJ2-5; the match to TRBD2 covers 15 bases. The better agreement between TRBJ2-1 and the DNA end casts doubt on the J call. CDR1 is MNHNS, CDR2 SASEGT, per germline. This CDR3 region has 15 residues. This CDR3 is CASHIGTSGGNEQFF. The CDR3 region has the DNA TGTGCCAGCCACATCGGGACTAGCGGGGGGAATGAGCAGTTCTTC.

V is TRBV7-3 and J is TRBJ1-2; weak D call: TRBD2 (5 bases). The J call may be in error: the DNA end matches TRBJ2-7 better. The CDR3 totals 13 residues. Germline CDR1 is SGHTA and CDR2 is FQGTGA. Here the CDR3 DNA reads TGTGCCAGGGGGAGTTTGGGTTTCTACGAGCAGTACTTC. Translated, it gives CARGSLGFYEQYF.

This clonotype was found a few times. The CDR3 here is CASSLLGLAGKETQYF. The CDR3 bases are TGTGCCAGCAGCTTATTGGGACTAGCGGGGAAAGAGACCCAGTACTTC. This rearrangement joins TRBV7-6 to TRBJ2-5, with 13 bases aligning to TRBD2. Germline CDR1 SGHVS, CDR2 FNYEAQ. The CDR3 has 16 amino acids. Trimming took 2 bases from V and 3 from J; bases not matched to a gene: 3. The full variable domain, with the rest looked up from reference TRBV7-6 and TRBJ2-5, is GAGVSQSPRYKVTKRGQDVALRCDPISGHVSLYWYRQALGQGPEFLTYFNYEAQQDKSGLPNDRFSAERPEGSISTLTIQRTEQRDSAMYRCASSLLGLAGKETQYFGPGTRLLVL.

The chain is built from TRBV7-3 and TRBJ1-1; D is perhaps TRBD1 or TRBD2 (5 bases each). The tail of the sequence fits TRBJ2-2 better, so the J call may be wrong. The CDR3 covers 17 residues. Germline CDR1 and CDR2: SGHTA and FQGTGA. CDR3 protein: CASSLGSGPLNTGELFF. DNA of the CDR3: TGTGCCAGCAGCTTAGGGTCGGGACCCTTGAACACCGGGGAGCTGTTTTTT.

CDR3 loop: CASSLVSWVDTQYF. The CDR3, as DNA: TGTGCCAGCAGCTTAGTTTCCTGGGTGGATACGCAGTATTTT. This chain uses TRBV7-4 with TRBJ2-3; D uncertain. The germline V gene encodes CDR1 SGHVT and CDR2 SQSDAQ. Trimming took off 1 base at V and 6 bases at J, with 11 bases between the two ends. The CDR3 extends over 14 amino acids.